The 10 T cell receptor beta chains below come from one sample, sequenced in a study of blood T cell repertoires in COVID-19. TCRdb's copy holds only in-frame clones and misses some; the assay was immunoSEQ multiplex PCR. The repertoire holds about 170,000 clones, approximately 82% seen once, with 3.5% to 5% in the top ten. Sequencing was done on a sample of PBMCs or T cells enriched from blood (not recorded which). Source of these receptors: a woman between 50 and 59 years old who had recovered from COVID-19.

The rearrangement joins TRBV12-3 or TRBV12-4 to TRBJ1-1; D unresolved. With 2 bases removed from V and 3 bases from J, the gap between germline ends came to 7 bases. This CDR3 comprises 13 residues. The CDR3 DNA reads as TGTGCCAGCAGTTTACAGGATTACACTGAAGCTTTCTTT. Translation gives CASSLQDYTEAFF.

V gene TRBV6-1 combines with J gene TRBJ1-5; the D gene is possibly TRBD1 (5 bases). The V end lost 4 bases, the J end lost 1 base, and 14 bases lay between the germline ends. CDR1 is MNHNS and CDR2 is SASEGT in the germline V gene. The CDR3 is 16 amino acids. The CDR3 region has the DNA TGTGCCAGCAGTGCCCCCAGGGATTGGAGCAATCAGCCCCAGCATTTT. It is translated as CASSAPRDWSNQPQHF.

The gene calls are TRBV5-1 and TRBJ1-5; no definite D call. V shed 0 bases and J shed 1 base, with 8 bases lying between them. CDR3 size: 15 residues. Germline values: CDR1 SGHRS, CDR2 YFSETQ. Written as DNA, the CDR3 is TGCGCCAGCAGCTTGGTTGCGGGGAGCAATCAGCCCCAGCATTTT. Translating gives CASSLVAGSNQPQHF.

J is TRBJ1-4 and V is TRBV27, with 8 bases lining up with TRBD1. The CDR3 runs 13 residues. J was trimmed by 5 bases and V by 4 bases; bases with no gene match: 0. CDR1 MNHEY and CDR2 SMNVEV come from the germline V gene (reference sequence). As DNA, the CDR3 is TGTGCCAGCAGTTGGACAGGGAATGAAAAACTGTTTTTT. Translation: CASSWTGNEKLFF.

The V gene is TRBV12-5, the J gene TRBJ1-1; 7 bases fit TRBD1. CDR3 length: 13 amino acids. Germline-derived CDR1 and CDR2 are LGHNT and FRNRAP. Trimming took 6 bases from V and 2 from J; bases not matched to a gene: 3. DNA for the CDR3: TGTGCTAGTGGGCAGGGGGTTAACACTGAAGCTTTCTTT. Its translation is CASGQGVNTEAFF. Full variable domain (rest looked up from reference TRBV12-5 and TRBJ1-1): DARVTQTPRHKVTEMGQEVTMRCQPILGHNTVFWYRQTMMQGLELLAYFRNRAPLDDSGMPKDRFSAEMPDATLATLKIQPSEPRDSAVYFCASGQGVNTEAFFGQGTRLTVV.

This clone was observed a handful of times. The V gene is TRBV27, the J gene TRBJ1-5, with no clear D. V was clipped by 2 bases and J by 8 bases, with 10 bases between them. The CDR3 extends over 13 amino acids. In germline, CDR1 is MNHEY, CDR2 SMNVEV (reference sequence). This CDR3 reads CASSLIVGKPQHF. Written as DNA, the CDR3 is TGTGCCAGCAGTTTAATAGTCGGTAAGCCCCAGCATTTT.

This rearrangement joins TRBV6-5 to TRBJ2-1; possibly TRBD2 for D (6 bases). This CDR3 is 16 amino acids long. CDR1 and CDR2 (germline): MNHEY, SVGAGI. Trimming removed 0 bases at V and 8 bases at J, with 17 bases between. The CDR3 sequence is CASSYSSLALGYEQFF. In nucleotides, the CDR3 is TGTGCCAGCAGTTACTCGAGCCTAGCGTTGGGCTATGAGCAGTTCTTC.

The chain uses TRBV14 and TRBJ1-2; 7 nucleotides agree with TRBD1. Germline-derived CDR1 and CDR2 are SGHDN and FVKESK. V trimming: 4 bases; J trimming: 5 bases; junction bases outside the gene matches: 4. The CDR3 consists of 13 residues. The CDR3 sequence: CASSPGTAYGYTF. The CDR3 DNA sequence: TGTGCCAGCAGCCCAGGGACAGCTTATGGCTACACCTTC.

The V and J genes are TRBV19 and TRBJ1-5; 10 bases align to TRBD1. The CDR3 is 16 amino acids. The germline V gene encodes CDR1 LNHDA and CDR2 SQIVND (reference sequence). The V segment lost 5 bases and the J segment 2 bases; nucleotides outside the gene matches: 6. The CDR3 protein is CASSPRDRGGNQPQHF. The CDR3 DNA reads TGTGCCAGTAGTCCCCGGGACAGGGGTGGCAATCAGCCCCAGCATTTT. Complete variable domain (other parts from reference TRBV19 and TRBJ1-5): DGGITQSPKYLFRKEGQNVTLSCEQNLNHDAMYWYRQDPGQGLRLIYYSQIVNDFQKGDIAEGYSVSREKKESFPLTVTSAQKNPTAFYLCASSPRDRGGNQPQHFGDGTRLSIL.

The chain combines TRBV5-6 with TRBJ2-5, with D possibly matching TRBD2 (6 bases). Germline CDR1 reads SGHDT; CDR2 reads YYEEEE. This CDR3 contains 16 residues. Trimming left V 2 bases short and J 5 bases short, with 19 bases between. The CDR3 nucleotides read TGTGCCAGCAGCTTTGGATGGATAGGGACTCGGGAGACCCAGTACTTC. Its protein is CASSFGWIGTRETQYF.